This TCR beta chain was captured in a study of cytomegalovirus exposure and HLA in healthy donors. Broader study findings: In a later analysis, a missense DCLRE1C variant was linked to TCR beta V- and J-gene trimming. The authors confirmed in vitro that three CMV-associated chains were specific for CMV antigens. The dataset shows that most TCR sequences were rare, while some public TCRs occurred in many donors.

This CDR3 region has 16 residues. Trimming at V came to 2 bases and at J to 7 bases, leaving 13 bases not matched to a gene. In germline, CDR1 is SGHKS, CDR2 YYEKEE (reference sequence). The PCR used 60 Vbeta and 13 Jbeta primers. TCRdb keeps only in-frame clones here, not all; method: immunoSEQ multiplex PCR. Among around 200,000 clones listed, around four fifths were seen once. Remarks on this clone: Its target is not known.

The sequence was collected from a woman between 50 and 59 years old in good health and CMV-seropositive. Sequencing was performed on PBMCs. The V and J genes are TRBV5-5 and TRBJ1-1; 8 positions match TRBD1. CDR3 protein: CASSFNPTGGRGEAFF. The DNA for the CDR3 is TGTGCCAGCAGCTTCAACCCTACAGGGGGTCGGGGTGAAGCTTTCTTT. Drawing the rest from reference TRBV5-5 and TRBJ1-1, the complete variable domain is DAGVTQSPTHLIKTRGQQVTLRCSPISGHKSVSWYQQVLGQGPQFIFQYYEKEERGRGNFPDRFSARQFPNYSSELNVNALLLGDSALYLCASSFNPTGGRGEAFFGQGTRLTVV.